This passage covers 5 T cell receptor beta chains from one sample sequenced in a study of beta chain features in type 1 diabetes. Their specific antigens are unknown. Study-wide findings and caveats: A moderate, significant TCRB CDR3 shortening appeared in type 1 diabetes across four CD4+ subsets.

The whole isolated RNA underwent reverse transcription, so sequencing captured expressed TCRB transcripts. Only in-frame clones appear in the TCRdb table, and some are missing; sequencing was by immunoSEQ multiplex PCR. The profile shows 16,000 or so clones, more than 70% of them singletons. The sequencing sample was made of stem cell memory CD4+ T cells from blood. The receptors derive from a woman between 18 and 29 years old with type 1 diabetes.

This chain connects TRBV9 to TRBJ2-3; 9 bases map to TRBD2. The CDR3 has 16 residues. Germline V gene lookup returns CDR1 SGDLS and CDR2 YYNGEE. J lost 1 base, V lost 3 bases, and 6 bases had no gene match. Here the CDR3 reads CASSASRLAGTDTQYF. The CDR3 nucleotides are TGTGCCAGCAGCGCAAGTCGACTAGCGGGCACAGATACGCAGTATTTT.

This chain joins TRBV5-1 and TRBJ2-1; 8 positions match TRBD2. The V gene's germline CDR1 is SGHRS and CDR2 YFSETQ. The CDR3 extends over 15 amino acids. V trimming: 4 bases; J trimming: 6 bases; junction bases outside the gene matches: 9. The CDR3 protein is CASSRTGTRGNEQFF. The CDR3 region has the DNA TGCGCCAGCAGCCGGACCGGGACTAGGGGCAATGAGCAGTTCTTC.

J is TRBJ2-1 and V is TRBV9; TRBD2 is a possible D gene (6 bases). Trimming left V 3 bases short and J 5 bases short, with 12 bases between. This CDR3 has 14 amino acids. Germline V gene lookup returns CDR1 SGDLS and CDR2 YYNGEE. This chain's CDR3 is CASSAGERDNEQFF. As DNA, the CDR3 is TGTGCCAGCAGCGCAGGCGAGCGGGACAATGAGCAGTTCTTC.

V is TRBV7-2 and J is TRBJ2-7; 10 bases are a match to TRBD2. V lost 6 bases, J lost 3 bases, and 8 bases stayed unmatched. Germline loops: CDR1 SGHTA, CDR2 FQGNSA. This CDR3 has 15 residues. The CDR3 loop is CASRGGSGRGYEQYF. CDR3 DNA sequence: TGTGCCAGCAGAGGAGGGAGCGGGAGGGGCTACGAGCAGTACTTC.

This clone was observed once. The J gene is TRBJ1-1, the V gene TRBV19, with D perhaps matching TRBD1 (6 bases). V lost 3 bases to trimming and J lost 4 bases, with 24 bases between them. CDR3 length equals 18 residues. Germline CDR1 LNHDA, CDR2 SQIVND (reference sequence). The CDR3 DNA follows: TGTGCCAGTAGTATTATTGGGGGGGCTACAGGGTATACCACTGAAGCTTTCTTT. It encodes CASSIIGGATGYTTEAFF.